Sequencing of this T cell receptor beta chain was carried out in a study of T cells expressing NK-cell markers. Overall study: Beta-chain profiling covered CD3+CD56+NKG2C+, CD3+CD56+NKG2C- and CD3+CD56-NKG2C+ sorted subsets. Among the eight sequenced donors, seven tested HCMV-seropositive and one tested seronegative.

The authors made TCR beta cDNA libraries by 5'RACE template switching. This switching added a universal primer site and UMIs. No DNA is given; TCRdb re-called the 5' RACE reads and lists each CDR3 protein once. The table lists about 430,000 distinct CDR3 sequences. This clonotype originated in a woman aged 45-65 years in good health. Sequences were obtained from blood T cells: a sorted CD56 or NKG2C T cell subset, CD4+ or CD8+ T cells, or bulk PBMC T cells (not recorded which).

The CDR3 reads CSARDVTGYEQYF. The rearrangement uses TRBV20-1 and TRBJ2-7; the TCRdb call, TRBD1, lacks DNA for checking. The germline CDR1 and CDR2 sequences are DFQATT and SNEGSKA (reference sequence). This CDR3 has 13 residues.